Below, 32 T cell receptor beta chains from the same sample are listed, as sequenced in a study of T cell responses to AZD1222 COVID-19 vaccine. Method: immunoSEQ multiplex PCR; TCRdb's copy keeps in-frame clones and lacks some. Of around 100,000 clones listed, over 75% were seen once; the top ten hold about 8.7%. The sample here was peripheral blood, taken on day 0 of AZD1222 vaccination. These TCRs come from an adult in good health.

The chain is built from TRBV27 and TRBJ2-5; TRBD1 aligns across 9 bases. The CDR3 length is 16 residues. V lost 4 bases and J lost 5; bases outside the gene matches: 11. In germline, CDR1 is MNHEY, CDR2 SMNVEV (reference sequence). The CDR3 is CASSSYHRGLGETQYF. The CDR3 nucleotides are TGTGCCAGCAGTTCTTACCACAGGGGGCTGGGGGAGACCCAGTACTTC.

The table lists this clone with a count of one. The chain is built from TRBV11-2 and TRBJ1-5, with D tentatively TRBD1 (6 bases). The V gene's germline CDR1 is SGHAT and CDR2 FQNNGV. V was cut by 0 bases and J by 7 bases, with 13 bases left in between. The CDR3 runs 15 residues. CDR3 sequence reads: CASSLDGQRGQPQHF. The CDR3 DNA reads TGTGCCAGCAGCTTAGATGGCCAGAGGGGGCAGCCCCAGCATTTT. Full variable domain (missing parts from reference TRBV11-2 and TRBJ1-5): EAGVAQSPRYKIIEKRQSVAFWCNPISGHATLYWYQQILGQGPKLLIQFQNNGVVDDSQLPKDRFSAERLKGVDSTLKIQPAKLEDSAVYLCASSLDGQRGQPQHFGDGTRLSIL.

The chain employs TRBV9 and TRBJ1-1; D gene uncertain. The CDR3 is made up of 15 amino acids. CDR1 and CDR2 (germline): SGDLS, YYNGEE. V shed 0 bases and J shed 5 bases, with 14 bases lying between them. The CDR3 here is CASSVEVGIVTEAFF. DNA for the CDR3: TGTGCCAGCAGCGTAGAAGTAGGGATAGTTACTGAAGCTTTCTTT.

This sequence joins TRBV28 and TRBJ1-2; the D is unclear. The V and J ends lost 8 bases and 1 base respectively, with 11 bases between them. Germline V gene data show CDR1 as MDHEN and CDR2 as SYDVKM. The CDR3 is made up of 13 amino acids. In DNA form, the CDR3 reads TGTGCCAGCCGATCGTCATTTAACTATGGCTACACCTTC. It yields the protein CASRSSFNYGYTF.

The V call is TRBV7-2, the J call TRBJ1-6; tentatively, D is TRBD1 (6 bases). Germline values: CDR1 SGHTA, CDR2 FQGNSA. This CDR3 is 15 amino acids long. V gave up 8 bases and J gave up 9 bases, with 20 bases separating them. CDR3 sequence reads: CASASRGASVSPLHF. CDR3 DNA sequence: TGTGCCAGCGCCTCTCGGGGGGCATCTGTTTCACCCCTCCACTTT.

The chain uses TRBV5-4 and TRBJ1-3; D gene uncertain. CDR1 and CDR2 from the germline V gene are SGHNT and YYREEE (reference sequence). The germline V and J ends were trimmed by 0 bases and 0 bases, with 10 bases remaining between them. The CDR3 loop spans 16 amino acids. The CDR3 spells CASSLVSANSGNTIYF. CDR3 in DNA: TGTGCCAGCAGCTTGGTCAGCGCCAACTCTGGAAACACCATATATTTT.

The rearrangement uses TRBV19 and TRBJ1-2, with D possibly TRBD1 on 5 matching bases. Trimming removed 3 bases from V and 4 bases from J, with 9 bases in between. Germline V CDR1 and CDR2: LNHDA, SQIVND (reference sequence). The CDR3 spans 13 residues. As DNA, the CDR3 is TGTGCCAGTAGTATCGGGGCGAGCTATGGCTACACCTTC. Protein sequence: CASSIGASYGYTF.

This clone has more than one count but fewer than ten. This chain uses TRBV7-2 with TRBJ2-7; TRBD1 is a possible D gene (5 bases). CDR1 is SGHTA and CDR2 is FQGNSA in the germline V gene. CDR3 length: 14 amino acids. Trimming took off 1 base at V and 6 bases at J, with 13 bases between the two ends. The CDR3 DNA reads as TGTGCCAGCAGCTTAGGGGGCTTTGGGCTCGAGCAGTACTTC. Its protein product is CASSLGGFGLEQYF.

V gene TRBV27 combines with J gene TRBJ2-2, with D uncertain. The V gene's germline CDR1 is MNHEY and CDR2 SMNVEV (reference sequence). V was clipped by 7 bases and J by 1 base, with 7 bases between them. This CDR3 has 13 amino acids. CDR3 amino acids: CASTRQNTGELFF. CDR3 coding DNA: TGTGCCAGCACTAGACAGAACACCGGGGAGCTGTTTTTT.

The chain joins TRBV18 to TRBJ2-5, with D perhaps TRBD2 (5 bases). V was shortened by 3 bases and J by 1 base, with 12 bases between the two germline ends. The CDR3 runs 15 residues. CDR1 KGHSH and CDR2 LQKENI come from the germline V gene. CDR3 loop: CASSPPSGSQETQYF. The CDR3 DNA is TGTGCCAGCTCACCCCCCAGCGGAAGCCAAGAGACCCAGTACTTC.

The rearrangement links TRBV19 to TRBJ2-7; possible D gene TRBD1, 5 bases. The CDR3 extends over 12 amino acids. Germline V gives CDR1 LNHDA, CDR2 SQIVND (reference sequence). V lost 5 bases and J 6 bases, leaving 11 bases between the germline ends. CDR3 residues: CASSVREGEQYF. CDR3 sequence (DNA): TGTGCCAGTAGTGTCAGGGAAGGCGAGCAGTACTTC.

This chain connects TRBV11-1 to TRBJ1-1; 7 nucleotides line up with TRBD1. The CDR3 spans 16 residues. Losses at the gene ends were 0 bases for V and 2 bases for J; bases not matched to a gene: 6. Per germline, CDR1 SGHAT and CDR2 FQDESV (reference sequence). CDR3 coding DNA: TGTGCCAGCAGCTTAGCTGCCAGGGGGGGAAACACTGAAGCTTTCTTT. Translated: CASSLAARGGNTEAFF. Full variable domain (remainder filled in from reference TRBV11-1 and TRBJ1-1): EAEVAQSPRYKITEKSQAVAFWCDPISGHATLYWYRQILGQGPELLVQFQDESVVDDSQLPKDRFSAERLKGVDSTLKIQPAELGDSAMYLCASSLAARGGNTEAFFGQGTRLTVV.

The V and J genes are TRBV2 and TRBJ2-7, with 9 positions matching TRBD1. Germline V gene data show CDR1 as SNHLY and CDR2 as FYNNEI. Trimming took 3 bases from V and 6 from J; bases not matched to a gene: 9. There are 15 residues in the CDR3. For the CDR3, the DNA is TGTGCCAGCAGTGAGGGACAGGGTTTGGCCAGCGAGCAGTACTTC. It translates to CASSEGQGLASEQYF.

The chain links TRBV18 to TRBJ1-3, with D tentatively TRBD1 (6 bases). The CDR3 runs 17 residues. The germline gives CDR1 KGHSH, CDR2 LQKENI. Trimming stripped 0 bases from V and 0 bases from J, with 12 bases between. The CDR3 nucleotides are TGTGCCAGCTCACCACCGACAGGCCGACTCTCTGGAAACACCATATATTTT. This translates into CASSPPTGRLSGNTIYF.

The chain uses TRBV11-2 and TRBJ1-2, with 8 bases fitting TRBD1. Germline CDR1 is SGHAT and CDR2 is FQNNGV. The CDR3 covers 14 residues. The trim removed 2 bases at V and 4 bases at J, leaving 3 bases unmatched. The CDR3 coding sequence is TGTGCCAGCAGCTTATACGGACAGGGCTATGGCTACACCTTC. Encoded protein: CASSLYGQGYGYTF.

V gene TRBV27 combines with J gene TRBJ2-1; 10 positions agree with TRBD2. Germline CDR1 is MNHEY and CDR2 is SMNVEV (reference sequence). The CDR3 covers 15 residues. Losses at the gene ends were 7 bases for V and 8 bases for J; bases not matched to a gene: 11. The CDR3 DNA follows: TGTGCCAGCACCAGCGGGAGGGGCGCGGGGGATGAGCAGTTCTTC. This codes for CASTSGRGAGDEQFF.

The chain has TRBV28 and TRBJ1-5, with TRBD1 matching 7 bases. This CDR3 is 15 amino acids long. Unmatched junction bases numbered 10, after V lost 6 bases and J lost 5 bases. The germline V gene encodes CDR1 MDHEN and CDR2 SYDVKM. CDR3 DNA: TGTGCCAGCAGAGTACAGGGGTGGGGGGATCAGCCCCAGCATTTT. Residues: CASRVQGWGDQPQHF. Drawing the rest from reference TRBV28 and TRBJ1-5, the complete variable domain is DVKVTQSSRYLVKRTGEKVFLECVQDMDHENMFWYRQDPGLGLRLIYFSYDVKMKEKGDIPEGYSVSREKKERFSLILESASTNQTSMYLCASRVQGWGDQPQHFGDGTRLSIL.

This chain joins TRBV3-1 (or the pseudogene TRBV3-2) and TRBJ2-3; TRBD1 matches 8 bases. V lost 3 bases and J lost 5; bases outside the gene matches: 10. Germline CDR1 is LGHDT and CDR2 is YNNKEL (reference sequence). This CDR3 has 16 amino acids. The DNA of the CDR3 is TGTGCCAGCAGCCAGATGCGGACAGGGATAGTAGATACGCAGTATTTT. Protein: CASSQMRTGIVDTQYF.

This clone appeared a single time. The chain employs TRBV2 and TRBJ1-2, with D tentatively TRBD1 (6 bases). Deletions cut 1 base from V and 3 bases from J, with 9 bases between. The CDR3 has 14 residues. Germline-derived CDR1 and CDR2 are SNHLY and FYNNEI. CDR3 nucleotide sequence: TGTGCCAGCAGTGAAGTTAAGGGGGACTATGGCTACACCTTC. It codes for CASSEVKGDYGYTF.

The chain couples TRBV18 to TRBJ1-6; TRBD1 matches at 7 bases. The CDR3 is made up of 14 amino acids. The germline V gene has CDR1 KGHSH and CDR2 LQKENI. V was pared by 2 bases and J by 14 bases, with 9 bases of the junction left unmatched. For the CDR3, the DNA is TGTGCCAGCTCACCATCAAGAGGGGGCGGTGCCCTCCACTTT. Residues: CASSPSRGGGALHF.

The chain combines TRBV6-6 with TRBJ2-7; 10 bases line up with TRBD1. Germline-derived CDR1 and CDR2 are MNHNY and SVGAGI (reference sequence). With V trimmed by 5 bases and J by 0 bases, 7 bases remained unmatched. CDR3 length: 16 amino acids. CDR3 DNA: TGTGCCAGCAGTCGTCGGGGACAGGGGAGCTCCTACGAGCAGTACTTC. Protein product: CASSRRGQGSSYEQYF.

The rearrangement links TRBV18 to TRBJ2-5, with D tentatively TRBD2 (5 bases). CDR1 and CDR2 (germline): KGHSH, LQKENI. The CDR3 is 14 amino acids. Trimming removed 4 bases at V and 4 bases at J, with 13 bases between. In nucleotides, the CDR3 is TGTGCCAGCTCACTGGGGAGTACGGGAGAGACCCAGTACTTC. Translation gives CASSLGSTGETQYF.

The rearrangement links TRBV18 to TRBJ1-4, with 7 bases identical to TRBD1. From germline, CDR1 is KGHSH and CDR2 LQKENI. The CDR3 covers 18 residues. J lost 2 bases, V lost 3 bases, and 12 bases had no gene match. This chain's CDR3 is CASSPPGTAALTNEKLFF. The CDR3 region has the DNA TGTGCCAGCTCACCCCCAGGGACAGCGGCCTTGACTAATGAAAAACTGTTTTTT.

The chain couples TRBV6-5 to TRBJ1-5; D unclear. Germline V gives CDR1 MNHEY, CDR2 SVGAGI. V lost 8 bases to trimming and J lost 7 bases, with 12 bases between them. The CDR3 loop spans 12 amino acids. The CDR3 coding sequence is TGTGCCAGCTCTCAACCCCCCCAGCCCCAGCATTTT. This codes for CASSQPPQPQHF.

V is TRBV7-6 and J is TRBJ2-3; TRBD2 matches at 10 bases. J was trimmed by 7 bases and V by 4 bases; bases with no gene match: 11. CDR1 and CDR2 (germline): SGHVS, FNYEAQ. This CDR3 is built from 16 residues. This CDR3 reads CASSSGVAGGRNTQYF. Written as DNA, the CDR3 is TGTGCCAGCAGCTCCGGGGTAGCGGGGGGTCGTAATACGCAGTATTTT.

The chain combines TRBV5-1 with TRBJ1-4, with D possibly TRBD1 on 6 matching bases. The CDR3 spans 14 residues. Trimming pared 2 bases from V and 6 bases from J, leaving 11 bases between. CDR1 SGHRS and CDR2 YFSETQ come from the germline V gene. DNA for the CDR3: TGCGCCAGCAGCTTACAGGCAGGGGATGAAAAACTGTTTTTT. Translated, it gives CASSLQAGDEKLFF.

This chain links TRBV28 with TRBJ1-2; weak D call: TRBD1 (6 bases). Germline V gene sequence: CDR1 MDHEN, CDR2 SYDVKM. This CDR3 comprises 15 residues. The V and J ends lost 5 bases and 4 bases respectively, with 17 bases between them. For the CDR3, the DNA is TGTGCCAGCAGTCTCGTCTACAGGGACCCCTATGGCTACACCTTC. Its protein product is CASSLVYRDPYGYTF.

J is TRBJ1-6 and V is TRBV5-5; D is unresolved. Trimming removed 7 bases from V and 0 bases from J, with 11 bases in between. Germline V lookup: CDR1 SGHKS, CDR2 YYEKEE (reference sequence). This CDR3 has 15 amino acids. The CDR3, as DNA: TGTGCCAGCTCGGGTTTCAGCTCCTATAATTCACCCCTCCACTTT. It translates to CASSGFSSYNSPLHF.

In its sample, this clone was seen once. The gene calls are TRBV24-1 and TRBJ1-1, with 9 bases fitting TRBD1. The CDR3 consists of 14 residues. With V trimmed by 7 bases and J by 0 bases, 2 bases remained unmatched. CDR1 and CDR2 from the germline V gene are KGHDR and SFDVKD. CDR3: CATRGQGMNTEAFF. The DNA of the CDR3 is TGTGCCACCAGAGGACAGGGGATGAACACTGAAGCTTTCTTT.

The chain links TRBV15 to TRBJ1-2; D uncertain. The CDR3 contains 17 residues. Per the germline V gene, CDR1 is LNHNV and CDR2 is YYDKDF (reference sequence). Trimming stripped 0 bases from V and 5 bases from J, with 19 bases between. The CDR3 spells CATSRDYLRPLKYGYTF. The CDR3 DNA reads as TGTGCCACCAGCAGAGATTACCTGCGACCCCTCAAATATGGCTACACCTTC. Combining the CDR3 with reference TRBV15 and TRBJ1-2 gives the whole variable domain DAMVIQNPRYQVTQFGKPVTLSCSQTLNHNVMYWYQQKSSQAPKLLFHYYDKDFNNEADTPDNFQSRRPNTSFCFLDIRSPGLGDTAMYLCATSRDYLRPLKYGYTFGSGTRLTVV.

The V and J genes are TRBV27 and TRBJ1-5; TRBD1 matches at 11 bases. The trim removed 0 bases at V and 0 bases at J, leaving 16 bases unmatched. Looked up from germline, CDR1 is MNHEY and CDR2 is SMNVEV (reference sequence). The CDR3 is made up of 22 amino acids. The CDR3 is CASSLSRGSGTGGLNSNQPQHF. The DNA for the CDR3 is TGTGCCAGCAGTTTATCACGGGGCTCGGGGACAGGGGGTCTCAATAGCAATCAGCCCCAGCATTTT.

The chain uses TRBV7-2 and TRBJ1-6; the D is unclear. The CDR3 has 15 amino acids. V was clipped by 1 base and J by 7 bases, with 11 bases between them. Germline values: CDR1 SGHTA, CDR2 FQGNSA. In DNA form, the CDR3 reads TGTGCCAGCAGCTTAGGGGAGGGAAGAAATTCACCCCTCCACTTT. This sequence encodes CASSLGEGRNSPLHF.